What follows are 17 T cell receptor beta chains derived from one specimen sequenced in a study of blood T cell repertoires in COVID-19. Assay: immunoSEQ multiplex PCR; the TCRdb copy retains only in-frame clones and omits some. This table holds hundreds of thousands of clones, more than 70% found once. The sequencing input was peripheral blood. All receptors derive from a woman aged 25 to 45 with COVID-19, enrolled during active disease.

This clone was detected only once. CDR3: CASSGQRETQYF. The DNA of the CDR3 is TGTGCCTCCTCGGGACAGAGAGAGACCCAGTACTTC. The genes are TRBV30 and TRBJ2-5, with 7 nucleotides matching TRBD1. V was pared by 7 bases and J by 4 bases, with 6 bases of the junction left unmatched. There are 12 residues in the CDR3. The V gene's germline CDR1 is GTSNPN and CDR2 SVGIG (reference sequence). The whole variable domain, remainder taken from reference TRBV30 and TRBJ2-5, is SQTIHQWPATLVQPVGSPLSLECTVEGTSNPNLYWYRQAAGRGLQLLFYSVGIGQISSEVPQNLSASRPQDRQFILSSKKLLLSDSGFYLCASSGQRETQYFGPGTRLLVL.

The V and J genes are TRBV25-1 and TRBJ1-2; TRBD1 might be the D (6 bases). The germline CDR1 and CDR2 sequences are MGHDK and SYGVNS. V lost 8 bases, J lost 4 bases, and 14 bases lay in between. This CDR3 is built from 13 residues. Here the CDR3 reads CASGPGGIYGYTF. CDR3 DNA sequence: TGTGCCAGCGGACCGGGGGGCATCTATGGCTACACCTTC.

This clone turned up a few times. This chain uses TRBV5-6 with TRBJ2-5; possibly TRBD2 for D (5 bases). The germline V gene encodes CDR1 SGHDT and CDR2 YYEEEE. V lost 2 bases and J 5 bases, leaving 16 bases between the germline ends. There are 15 residues in the CDR3. In nucleotides, the CDR3 is TGTGCCAGCAGCTTTGTCGGGATAGCTCCCGAGACCCAGTACTTC. It encodes CASSFVGIAPETQYF.

The chain recombines TRBV6-5 with TRBJ1-6; unclear D gene. Germline lookup yields CDR1 MNHEY and CDR2 SVGAGI. The germline V and J ends were trimmed by 7 bases and 6 bases, with 10 bases remaining between them. This CDR3 spans 13 amino acids. CDR3 nucleotides: TGTGCCAGCAAGGTACAGCTTAATTCACCCCTCCACTTT. It specifies CASKVQLNSPLHF.

This clone was observed a few times. The chain employs TRBV4-1 and TRBJ2-3; no firm D call. This CDR3 has 12 amino acids. V lost 3 bases to trimming and J lost 6 bases, with 7 bases between them. The germline CDR1 and CDR2 sequences are MGHRA and YSYEKL. The CDR3, as DNA: TGCGCCAGCAGCCAGGTCGCGGATACGCAGTATTTT. Amino acid sequence: CASSQVADTQYF.

This chain links TRBV19 with TRBJ1-1; possibly TRBD1 for D (5 bases). The germline V gene encodes CDR1 LNHDA and CDR2 SQIVND (reference sequence). CDR3 length: 16 amino acids. V was cut by 5 bases and J by 5 bases, with 21 bases left in between. In DNA, the CDR3 is TGTGCCAGTAGTCGCCATAGCGGGGCTTTAGGGACTGAAGCTTTCTTT. Residues: CASSRHSGALGTEAFF.

This sequence joins TRBV5-6 and TRBJ2-3; TRBD2 matches at 13 bases. Per the germline V gene, CDR1 is SGHDT and CDR2 is YYEEEE. CDR3 size: 18 residues. Unmatched junction bases numbered 6, after V lost 2 bases and J lost 0 bases. The CDR3 loop is CASSLLTSGGLSTDTQYF. The CDR3 nucleotides are TGTGCCAGCAGCTTACTGACTAGCGGGGGGCTAAGCACAGATACGCAGTATTTT.

The chain combines TRBV4-1 with TRBJ2-2, with D maybe TRBD2 (6 bases). V lost 2 bases to trimming and J lost 6 bases, with 7 bases between them. The CDR3 length is 13 residues. CDR1 MGHRA and CDR2 YSYEKL come from the germline V gene. The chain's CDR3 is CASSQWGAGELFF. The CDR3 DNA is TGCGCCAGCAGCCAATGGGGGGCCGGGGAGCTGTTTTTT.

A note on this clone: The sample carries other DNA sequences with the same CDR3. The chain has TRBV11-2 and TRBJ1-2, with D perhaps matching TRBD1 (5 bases). The V gene lost 3 bases and the J gene lost 8 bases, with 7 bases spanning the gap. CDR1 is SGHAT, CDR2 FQNNGV, per germline. The CDR3 has 11 residues. CDR3 bases: TGTGCCAGCAGCTTGGGGGGAGGCTACACCTTC. Protein product: CASSLGGGYTF.

This clone has only a few counts. V usage is TRBV4-3 and J usage is TRBJ2-3; D possibly corresponds to TRBD2 (6 bases). V was shortened by 2 bases and J by 2 bases, with 17 bases between the two germline ends. From germline, CDR1 is LGHNA and CDR2 YSLEER. The CDR3 length is 17 residues. This CDR3 is CASSQWISGLFTDTQYF. The CDR3 nucleotides read TGCGCCAGCAGCCAATGGATCTCGGGACTCTTCACAGATACGCAGTATTTT.

CDR3 in amino acids: CASSLGTGGNKNIQYF. The CDR3 DNA is TGTGCCAGCAGCTTAGGAACAGGGGGGAACAAAAACATTCAGTACTTC. J is TRBJ2-4 and V is TRBV11-3, with 8 positions matching TRBD1. Germline V gene lookup returns CDR1 SGHNT and CDR2 YENEEA. CDR3 length: 16 residues. J was trimmed by 3 bases and V by 1 base; bases with no gene match: 5.

The chain recombines TRBV19 with TRBJ1-4, with D hard to call. This CDR3 is 15 amino acids long. Per the germline V gene, CDR1 is LNHDA and CDR2 is SQIVND (reference sequence). Trimming took off 8 bases at V and 6 bases at J, with 19 bases between the two ends. CDR3 sequence reads: CASGDQFGGDEKLFF. CDR3 sequence (DNA): TGTGCCAGTGGTGACCAATTTGGCGGAGATGAAAAACTGTTTTTT.

This clone was counted once. The chain employs TRBV5-6 and TRBJ1-2; tentatively, D is TRBD1 (5 bases). The germline V gene encodes CDR1 SGHDT and CDR2 YYEEEE. The V gene lost 4 bases and the J gene lost 4 bases, with 17 bases spanning the gap. The CDR3 has 15 amino acids. CDR3: CASSLGGGNSYGYTF. The DNA for the CDR3 is TGTGCCAGCAGCCTCGGGGGAGGGAACTCCTATGGCTACACCTTC.

The CDR3: CASSSTGGEFSGELFF. In DNA, the CDR3 is TGTGCCAGCAGCTCAACAGGGGGCGAATTTTCCGGGGAGCTGTTTTTT. This sequence joins TRBV7-2 and TRBJ2-2; 9 positions match TRBD1. The length of the CDR3 is 16 residues. Germline V CDR1 and CDR2: SGHTA, FQGNSA. With V trimmed by 4 bases and J by 6 bases, 9 bases remained unmatched.

This clone is a singleton in its sample. The chain combines TRBV7-2 with TRBJ2-7, with D uncertain. The CDR3 is 13 amino acids. V lost 0 bases, J lost 6 bases, and 9 bases lay in between. Germline assignment: CDR1 SGHTA and CDR2 FQGNSA. For the CDR3, the DNA is TGTGCCAGCAGCTTAGCGAAGCGACTCGAGCAGTACGTC. Encoded protein: CASSLAKRLEQYV.

The chain is built from TRBV10-3 and TRBJ2-4, with 9 bases matching TRBD1. V trimming: 0 bases; J trimming: 2 bases; junction bases outside the gene matches: 5. The CDR3 covers 17 residues. The germline gives CDR1 ENHRY, CDR2 SYGVKD. Here the CDR3 reads CAISESRTGVSKNIQYF. Written as DNA, the CDR3 is TGTGCCATCAGTGAGTCCCGGACAGGGGTTTCCAAAAACATTCAGTACTTC.

This clone was recorded a few times. The CDR3 DNA reads TGTGCCAGCAGTGGGTGGGCTAGCGGGATTTCCTACAATGAGCAGTTCTTC. This sequence encodes CASSGWASGISYNEQFF. V gene TRBV6-1 combines with J gene TRBJ2-1, with 9 bases fitting TRBD2. The CDR3 covers 17 residues. Germline V lookup: CDR1 MNHNS, CDR2 SASEGT. V lost 4 bases to trimming and J lost 1 base; unmatched junction nucleotides: 8.